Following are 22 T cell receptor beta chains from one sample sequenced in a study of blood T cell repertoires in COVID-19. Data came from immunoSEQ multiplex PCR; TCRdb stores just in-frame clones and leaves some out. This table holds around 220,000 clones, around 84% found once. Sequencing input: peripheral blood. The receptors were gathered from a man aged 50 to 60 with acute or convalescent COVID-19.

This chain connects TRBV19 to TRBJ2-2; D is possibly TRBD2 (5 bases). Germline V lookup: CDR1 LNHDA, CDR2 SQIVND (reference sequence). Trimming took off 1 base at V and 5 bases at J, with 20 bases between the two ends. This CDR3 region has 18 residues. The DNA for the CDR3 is TGTGCCAGTAGTATAGGGTCCCCCTCTTCAACTAGGACCGGGGAGCTGTTTTTT. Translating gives CASSIGSPSSTRTGELFF.

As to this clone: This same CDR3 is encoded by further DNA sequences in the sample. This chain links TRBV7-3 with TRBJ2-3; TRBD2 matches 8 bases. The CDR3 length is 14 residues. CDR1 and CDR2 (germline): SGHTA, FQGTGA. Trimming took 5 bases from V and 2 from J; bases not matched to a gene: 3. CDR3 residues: CASSQRGPTDTQYF. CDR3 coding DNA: TGTGCCAGCAGCCAGCGGGGGCCCACAGATACGCAGTATTTT.

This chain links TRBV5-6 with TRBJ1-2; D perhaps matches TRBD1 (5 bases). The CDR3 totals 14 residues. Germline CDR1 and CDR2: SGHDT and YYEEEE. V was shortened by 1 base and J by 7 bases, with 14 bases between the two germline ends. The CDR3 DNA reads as TGTGCCAGCAGCTTGAGATTAAGACAGTTTGGCTACACCTTC. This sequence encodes CASSLRLRQFGYTF.

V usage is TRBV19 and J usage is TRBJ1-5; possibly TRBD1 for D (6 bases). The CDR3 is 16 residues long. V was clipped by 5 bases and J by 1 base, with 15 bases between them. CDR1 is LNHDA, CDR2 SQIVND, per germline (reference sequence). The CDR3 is CASSPRGGSSNQPQHF. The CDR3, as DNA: TGTGCCAGTAGTCCCCGGGGGGGCTCGAGCAATCAGCCCCAGCATTTT.

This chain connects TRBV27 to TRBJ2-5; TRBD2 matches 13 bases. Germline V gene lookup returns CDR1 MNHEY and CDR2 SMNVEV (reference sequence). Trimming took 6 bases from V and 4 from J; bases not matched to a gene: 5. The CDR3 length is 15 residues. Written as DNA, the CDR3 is TGTGCCAGCAGGGACACTAGCGGGAGGGCAGAGACCCAGTACTTC. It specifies CASRDTSGRAETQYF.

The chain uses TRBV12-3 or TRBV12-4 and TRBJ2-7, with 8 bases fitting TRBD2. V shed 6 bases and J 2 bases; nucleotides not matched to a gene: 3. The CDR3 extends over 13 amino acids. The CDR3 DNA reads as TGTGCCAGCAGCGGGGGGGGCACCTACGAGCAGTACTTC. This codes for CASSGGGTYEQYF.

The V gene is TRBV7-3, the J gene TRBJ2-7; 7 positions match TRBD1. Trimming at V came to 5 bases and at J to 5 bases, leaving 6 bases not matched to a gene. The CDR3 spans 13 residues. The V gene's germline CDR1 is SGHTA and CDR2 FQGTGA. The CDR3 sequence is CASSLTGFDEQYF. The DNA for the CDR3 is TGTGCCAGCAGCCTGACAGGGTTCGACGAGCAGTACTTC.

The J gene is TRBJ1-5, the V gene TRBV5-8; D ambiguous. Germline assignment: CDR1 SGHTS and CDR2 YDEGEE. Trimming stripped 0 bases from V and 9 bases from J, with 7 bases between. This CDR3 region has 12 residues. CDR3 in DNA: TGTGCCAGCAGCTTGGGTCGGGGGCCCCAGCATTTT. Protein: CASSLGRGPQHF.

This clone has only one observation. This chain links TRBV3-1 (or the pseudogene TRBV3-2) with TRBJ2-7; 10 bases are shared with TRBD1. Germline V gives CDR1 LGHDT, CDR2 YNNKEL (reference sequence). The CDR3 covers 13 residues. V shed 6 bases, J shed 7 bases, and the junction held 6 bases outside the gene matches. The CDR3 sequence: CASRKRTGGEQYF. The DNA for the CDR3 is TGTGCCAGCAGGAAAAGGACAGGGGGAGAGCAGTACTTC.

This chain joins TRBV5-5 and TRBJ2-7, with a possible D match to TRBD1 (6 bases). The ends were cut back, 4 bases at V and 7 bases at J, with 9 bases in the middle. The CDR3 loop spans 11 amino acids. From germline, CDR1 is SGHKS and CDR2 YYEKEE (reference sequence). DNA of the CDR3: TGTGCCAGCAGCACTGACAGGGAGCAGTACTTC. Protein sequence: CASSTDREQYF.

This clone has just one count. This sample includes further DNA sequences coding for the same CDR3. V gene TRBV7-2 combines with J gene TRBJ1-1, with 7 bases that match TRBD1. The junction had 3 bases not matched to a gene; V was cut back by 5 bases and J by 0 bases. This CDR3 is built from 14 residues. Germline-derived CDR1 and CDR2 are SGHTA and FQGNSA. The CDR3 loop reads CASSPGQMNTEAFF. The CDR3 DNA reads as TGTGCCAGCAGCCCGGGACAGATGAACACTGAAGCTTTCTTT.

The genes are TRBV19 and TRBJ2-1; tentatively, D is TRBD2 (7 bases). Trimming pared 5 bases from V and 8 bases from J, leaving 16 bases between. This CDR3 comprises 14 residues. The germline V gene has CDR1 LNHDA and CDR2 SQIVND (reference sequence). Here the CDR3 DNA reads TGTGCCAGTAGTTCGAGGGGGGGCGTGGATGAGCAGTTCTTC. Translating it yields CASSSRGGVDEQFF.

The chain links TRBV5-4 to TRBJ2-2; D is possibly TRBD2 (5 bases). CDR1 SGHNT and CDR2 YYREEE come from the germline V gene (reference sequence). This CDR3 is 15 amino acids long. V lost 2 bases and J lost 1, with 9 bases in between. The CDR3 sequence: CASSFRGRNTGELFF. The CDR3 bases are TGTGCCAGCAGCTTTCGAGGGAGGAACACCGGGGAGCTGTTTTTT. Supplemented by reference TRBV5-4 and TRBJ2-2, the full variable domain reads ETGVTQSPTHLIKTRGQQVTLRCSSQSGHNTVSWYQQALGQGPQFIFQYYREEENGRGNFPPRFSGLQFPNYSSELNVNALELDDSALYLCASSFRGRNTGELFFGEGSRLTVL.

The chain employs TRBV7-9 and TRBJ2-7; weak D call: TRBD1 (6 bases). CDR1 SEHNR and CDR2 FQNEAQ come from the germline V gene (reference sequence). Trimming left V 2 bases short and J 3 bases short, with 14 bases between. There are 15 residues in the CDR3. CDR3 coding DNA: TGTGCCAGCAGCTTAATGGCCGGACAGAACTACGAGCAGTACTTC. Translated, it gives CASSLMAGQNYEQYF.

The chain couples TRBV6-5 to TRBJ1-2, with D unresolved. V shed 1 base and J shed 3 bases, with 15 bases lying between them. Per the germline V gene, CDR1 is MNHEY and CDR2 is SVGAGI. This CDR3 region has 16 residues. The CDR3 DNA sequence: TGTGCCAGCAGTTACTACTCCAGGTCCTCACACTATGGCTACACCTTC. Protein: CASSYYSRSSHYGYTF.

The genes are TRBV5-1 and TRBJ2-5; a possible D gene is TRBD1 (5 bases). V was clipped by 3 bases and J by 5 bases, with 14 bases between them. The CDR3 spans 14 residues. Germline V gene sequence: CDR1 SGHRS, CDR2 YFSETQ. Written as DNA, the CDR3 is TGCGCCAGCAGCTCGACAGCCCTGAGGGAGACCCAGTACTTC. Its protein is CASSSTALRETQYF.

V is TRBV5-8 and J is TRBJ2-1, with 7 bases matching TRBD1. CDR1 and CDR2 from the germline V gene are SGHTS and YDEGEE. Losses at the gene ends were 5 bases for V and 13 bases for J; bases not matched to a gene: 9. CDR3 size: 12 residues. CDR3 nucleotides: TGTGCCAGCAGTTCAGACAGGGCGAATCAGTTCTTC. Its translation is CASSSDRANQFF.

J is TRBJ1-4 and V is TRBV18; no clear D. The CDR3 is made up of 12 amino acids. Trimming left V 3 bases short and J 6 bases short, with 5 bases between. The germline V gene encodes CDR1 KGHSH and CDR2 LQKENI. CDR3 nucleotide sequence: TGTGCCAGCTCACCCCGGGATGAAAAACTGTTTTTT. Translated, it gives CASSPRDEKLFF.

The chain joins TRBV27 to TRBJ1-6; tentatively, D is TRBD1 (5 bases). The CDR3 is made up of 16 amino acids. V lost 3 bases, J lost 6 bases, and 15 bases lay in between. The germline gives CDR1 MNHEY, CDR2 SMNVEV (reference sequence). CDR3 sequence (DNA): TGTGCCAGCAGTTTTAGTGGGGCGAGAGTTAATTCACCCCTCCACTTT. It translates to CASSFSGARVNSPLHF.

In DNA form, the CDR3 reads TGTGCCACGCAAGGGGCACCTAATGGGGGCTACACCTTC. Residues: CATQGAPNGGYTF. The chain employs TRBV24-1 and TRBJ1-2, with D possibly matching TRBD1 (5 bases). The V end was cut by 10 bases, the J end by 8 bases, with 19 bases between. The germline V gene has CDR1 KGHDR and CDR2 SFDVKD. The CDR3 runs to 13 residues.

As DNA, the CDR3 is TGTGCCAGCTCACCACCGGGGGGAGCCAAGCGGGAGACCCAGTACTTC. This translates into CASSPPGGAKRETQYF. This chain uses TRBV18 with TRBJ2-5, with D perhaps TRBD2 (6 bases). The CDR3 loop spans 16 amino acids. The V and J ends lost 0 bases and 5 bases respectively, with 16 bases between them. Germline V lookup: CDR1 KGHSH, CDR2 LQKENI.

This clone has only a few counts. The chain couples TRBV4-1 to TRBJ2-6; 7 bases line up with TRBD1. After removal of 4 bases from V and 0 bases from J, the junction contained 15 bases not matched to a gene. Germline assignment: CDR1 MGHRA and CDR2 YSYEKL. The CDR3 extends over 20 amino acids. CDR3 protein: CASSPDRVYGQGSGANVLTF. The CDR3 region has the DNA TGCGCCAGCAGCCCCGACAGGGTATACGGCCAAGGCTCTGGGGCCAACGTCCTGACTTTC.